This entry describes one T cell receptor beta chain. A read error may explain this, as a much larger clone is one base away. The data were taken from a study of tumor and adjacent non-tumor tissue in lung cancer. No cell sorting was done before RNA was extracted from the tissue. Three rounds of nested PCR, following a modified ARM-PCR protocol, produced the TCRbeta library. TCRdb reanalysed the multiplex PCR reads using MiXCR and keeps one entry per CDR3 protein. The sample holds some 84,000 distinct CDR3 sequences, around two thirds seen once. CDR1 SGHVS and CDR2 FQNEAQ come from the germline V gene. The CDR3 runs to 16 residues. V dropped 4 bases and J dropped 6; count of bases not matched to a gene: 10.

Material for sequencing was lung tumor tissue. The clonotype comes from a man between 65 and 80 years old with non-small cell lung cancer. The chain uses TRBV7-8 and TRBJ1-5; TRBD1 matches 9 bases. The CDR3 nucleotides read TGTGCCAGCAGCTCCCTGGGACAGGGACACGTTCAGCCCCAGCATTTT. Residues: CASSSLGQGHVQPQHF.